Listed below are T cell receptor beta chains from one sample, sequenced in a study of control samples from healthy donors and cancer patients. The method was immunoSEQ multiplex PCR; TCRdb's version includes in-frame clones alone and lacks a portion of them. Among about 130,000 clones listed, roughly 94% were seen once. Input material: PBMCs. These TCRs come from a man aged 55 to 70 with colorectal cancer. The CDR3 runs from the conserved cysteine through the conserved F or W. The order of the fields is D gene, J gene, clone size, V gene, CDR3 protein, CDR3 DNA. A D gene is named only where the DNA matches it firmly. Size is stated for part of the rows, as once, few or many counts, or as a class when the clone is expanded.

TRBD1 TRBJ2-3 . TRBV11-2 CASSFGQASTDTQYF TGTGCCAGCAGCTTCGGACAGGCTAGCACAGATACGCAGTATTTT
. TRBJ1-1 . TRBV6-5 CASSYKGINTEAFF TGTGCCAGCAGTTACAAGGGGATAAACACTGAAGCTTTCTTT
. TRBJ2-7 . TRBV29-1 CSVGGPYEQYF TGCAGCGTCGGTGGGCCCTACGAGCAGTACTTC
. TRBJ1-2 . TRBV6-6 CASSYSGDGRYGYTF TGTGCCAGCAGTTACTCTGGGGATGGTCGCTATGGCTACACCTTC
TRBD1 TRBJ1-6 . TRBV27 CASGQGFISSPLHF TGTGCCAGCGGACAGGGATTTATCAGTTCACCCCTCCACTTT
. TRBJ2-7 once TRBV10-3 CAISDPLLGSYEQYF TGTGCCATCAGTGACCCCCTCCTAGGCTCCTACGAGCAGTACTTC
TRBD1 TRBJ1-2 . TRBV10-3 CAISESSTGNYGYTF TGTGCCATCAGTGAGTCTTCGACAGGGAACTATGGCTACACCTTC
. TRBJ1-2 . TRBV28 CASSLHGGIGYGYTF TGTGCCAGCAGTCTCCATGGAGGTATCGGCTATGGCTACACCTTC
TRBD1 TRBJ1-3 . TRBV7-9 CASSEGQGANTIYF TGTGCCAGCAGCGAGGGACAGGGGGCAAACACCATATATTTT
. TRBJ2-3 . TRBV4-3 CASSQDSGSLEDTQYF TGCGCCAGCAGCCAAGACTCAGGTTCCCTTGAGGATACGCAGTATTTT
TRBD2 TRBJ2-5 . TRBV30 CAWSLPPSGETQYF TGTGCCTGGAGTCTTCCCCCTAGCGGAGAGACCCAGTACTTC
. TRBJ2-7 . TRBV6-5 CASSYSLGKGYEQYF TGTGCCAGCAGTTACTCCTTAGGAAAGGGCTACGAGCAGTACTTC
TRBD1 TRBJ2-2 . TRBV18 CASSPSGQGTNTGELFF TGTGCCAGCTCACCATCGGGACAGGGCACAAACACCGGGGAGCTGTTTTTT
TRBD2 TRBJ2-7 . TRBV6-1 CASSEKAGGAPYDEQYF TGTGCCAGCAGTGAAAAGGCGGGGGGGGCCCCGTACGACGAGCAGTACTTC
. TRBJ2-5 once TRBV18 CASSPPISPAQTQYF TGTGCCAGCTCACCACCGATCAGCCCCGCCCAGACCCAGTACTTC
. TRBJ1-1 . TRBV6-6 CASSYVDVNTEAFF TGTGCCAGCAGTTACGTGGATGTCAACACTGAAGCTTTCTTT
. TRBJ1-1 . TRBV29-1 CSVEDRREGTEAFF TGCAGCGTTGAAGATAGAAGGGAAGGCACTGAAGCTTTCTTT
TRBD1 TRBJ1-4 . TRBV29-1 CSVLTGTGEKLFF TGCAGCGTCTTGACAGGGACTGGAGAAAAACTGTTTTTT
. TRBJ2-5 . TRBV19 CASSIDPTSETQYF TGTGCCAGTAGTATAGATCCTACATCAGAGACCCAGTACTTC
. TRBJ1-6 few TRBV9 CASSALNSPLHF TGTGCCAGCAGCGCACTTAATTCACCCCTCCACTTT
TRBD1 TRBJ2-5 . TRBV3-1/TRBV3-2 CASSQGTGPQETQYF TGTGCCAGCAGCCAAGGGACAGGACCCCAAGAGACCCAGTACTTC
TRBD2 TRBJ2-3 once TRBV5-1 CASSLDAGGSTDTQYF TGCGCCAGCAGCTTGGACGCGGGGGGGTCCACAGATACGCAGTATTTT
TRBD1 TRBJ2-2 . TRBV24-1 CATSDYGQGAGELFF TGTGCCACCAGTGATTATGGGCAGGGGGCCGGGGAGCTGTTTTTT
TRBD1 TRBJ1-5 few TRBV19 CASSDREVRYSNQPQHF TGTGCCAGTTCGGACAGGGAGGTAAGATATAGCAATCAGCCCCAGCATTTT
TRBD1 TRBJ1-1 . TRBV18 CASYRQGAVDTEAFF TGTGCCAGCTATCGACAGGGGGCTGTTGACACTGAAGCTTTCTTT
. TRBJ2-1 . TRBV2 CASSESEGDPYNEQFF TGTGCCAGCAGTGAATCAGAGGGGGACCCCTACAATGAGCAGTTCTTC
. TRBJ1-1 . TRBV7-9 CASSFREGGTEAFF TGTGCCAGCAGCTTCAGGGAGGGGGGCACTGAAGCTTTCTTT
TRBD2 TRBJ2-3 . TRBV2 CASRMKSGGRDTQYF TGTGCCAGCAGGATGAAAAGCGGGGGTAGGGATACGCAGTATTTT
. TRBJ2-7 . TRBV6-5 CASSLAKTYEQYF TGTGCCAGCAGCCTAGCCAAAACATACGAGCAGTACTTC
. TRBJ2-5 . TRBV6-5 CGRSHDEETQYF TGTGGACGATCCCACGATGAGGAGACCCAGTACTTC
TRBD1 TRBJ1-2 . TRBV6-5 CASSVGTAYGYTF TGTGCCAGCAGCGTCGGGACAGCGTATGGCTACACCTTC
TRBD1 TRBJ1-1 . TRBV19 CASSISGDRATEAFF TGTGCCAGTAGTATAAGCGGGGACAGGGCCACTGAAGCTTTCTTT
. TRBJ2-3 . TRBV3-1/TRBV3-2 CASSQGRQDRDTQYF TGTGCCAGCAGCCAGGGCCGACAGGACCGGGATACGCAGTATTTT
TRBD1 TRBJ2-1 . TRBV30 CAWSVGSGGNEQFF TGTGCCTGGAGTGTAGGGTCAGGGGGCAATGAGCAGTTCTTC
. TRBJ2-1 . TRBV30 CAWSVRVEEQFF TGTGCCTGGAGTGTACGAGTGGAGGAGCAGTTCTTC
TRBD1 TRBJ1-3 . TRBV6-2/TRBV6-3 CASSYYRGLSGNTIYF TGTGCCAGCAGCTACTACAGGGGGCTGTCTGGAAACACCATATATTTT
. TRBJ1-3 once TRBV29-1 CSVEEGFNTIYF TGCAGCGTTGAAGAAGGGTTCAACACCATATATTTT
. TRBJ2-2 . TRBV5-1 CASSPGVGTGELFF TGCGCCAGCAGCCCGGGAGTTGGCACCGGGGAGCTGTTTTTT
. TRBJ1-1 . TRBV7-2 CASSSADTENTEAFF TGTGCCAGCAGCTCTGCGGACACGGAGAACACTGAAGCTTTCTTT
. TRBJ1-6 . TRBV19 CASSPDQREYNSPLHF TGTGCCAGTAGTCCCGACCAACGGGAGTATAATTCACCCCTCCACTTT
TRBD1 TRBJ1-2 . TRBV4-3 CASSQDGEQGTNYGYTF TGCGCCAGCAGCCAAGATGGCGAACAGGGGACTAACTATGGCTACACCTTC
. TRBJ1-5 . TRBV6-4 CASSLDQGSQPQHF TGTGCCAGCAGTTTAGATCAGGGGAGTCAGCCCCAGCATTTT
TRBD1 TRBJ1-1 . TRBV7-9 CASSRDRGQWVGTEAFF TGTGCCAGCAGCCGGGACAGGGGGCAATGGGTAGGGACTGAAGCTTTCTTT
TRBD1 TRBJ2-7 . TRBV29-1 CSVEGTGLYEQYF TGCAGCGTTGAAGGGACAGGCTTATACGAGCAGTACTTC
. TRBJ1-2 . TRBV30 CAWSVLAGDYGYTF TGTGCCTGGAGTGTATTAGCAGGGGACTATGGCTACACCTTC
TRBD1 TRBJ1-1 . TRBV19 CASSARDRGVDTEAFF TGTGCCAGTAGTGCCCGGGACAGGGGGGTTGACACTGAAGCTTTCTTT
. TRBJ1-1 . TRBV11-2 CASSLGRSGRVFF TGTGCCAGCAGCTTAGGTCGGTCGGGTAGGGTTTTCTTT
TRBD1 TRBJ2-2 . TRBV28 CASSPSPGQGADVNTGELFF TGTGCCAGCAGTCCCTCTCCGGGACAGGGGGCCGACGTGAACACCGGGGAGCTGTTTTTT